This entry lists 27 T cell receptor beta chains sequenced from one sample in a study of tumor and adjacent non-tumor tissue in lung cancer. TCRbeta libraries were built with three rounds of nested PCR, modified from ARM-PCR. TCRdb reanalysed the multiplex PCR reads using MiXCR and keeps one entry per CDR3 protein. The sample has 75,000 to 95,000 distinct CDR3 sequences, roughly 77% seen once. The template was RNA from unsorted bulk tissue. The normal lung tissue was taken more than 3 cm from the tumor edge. The source material was distant non-tumor lung tissue. The receptors were gathered from a woman in her fifties or sixties with non-small cell lung cancer.

The V call is TRBV7-9, the J call TRBJ2-1; TRBD2 matches 7 bases. The trim removed 1 base at V and 3 bases at J, leaving 18 bases unmatched. The CDR3 sequence is 20 residues long. CDR1 and CDR2 (germline): SEHNR, FQNEAQ (reference sequence). CDR3 DNA sequence: TGTGCCAGCAGCTTAGGTACGACTAGCTGGAGGGGCAGCTACTACAATGAGCAGTTCTTC. Residues: CASSLGTTSWRGSYYNEQFF.

As for this clonotype: Being one base from a much bigger clone, this may be a read error. This chain joins TRBV28 and TRBJ2-3; D possibly corresponds to TRBD2 (5 bases). The CDR3 contains 16 residues. CDR1 is MDHEN, CDR2 SYDVKM, per germline. CDR3 region: CARSLSLAAATDTQYF. As DNA, the CDR3 is TGTGCCAGAAGTTTGAGCCTAGCAGCTGCGACAGATACGCAGTATTTT. Supplemented by reference TRBV28 and TRBJ2-3, the full variable domain reads DVKVTQSSRYLVKRTGEKVFLECVQDMDHENMFWYRQDPGLGLRLIYFSYDVKMKEKGDIPEGYSVSREKKERFSLILESASTNQTSMYLCARSLSLAAATDTQYFGPGTRLTVL.

Turning to this clonotype: Sequence at one end of the junction differs from germline and may be a read error. The chain uses TRBV5-1 and TRBJ2-6; D may match TRBD1 or TRBD2 (5 bases each). The CDR3 spans 14 residues. The germline V gene encodes CDR1 SGHRS and CDR2 YFSETQ. The CDR3 sequence is CASCFTTGANVPTF. The CDR3 bases are TGCGCCAGCTGCTTTACCACCGGGGCCAACGTCCCGACTTTC.

This clonotype was observed a handful of times. One end of the junction does not line up with germline, which may come from a read error. The CDR3 DNA follows: TGCGCCAGTAGCCCTAGCTGGAGACATGAGACCCAGTACTTC. Translated, it gives CASSPSWRHETQYF. The chain employs TRBV4-1 and TRBJ2-5, with D possibly TRBD2 on 5 matching bases. From germline, CDR1 is MGHRA and CDR2 YSYEKL. CDR3 size: 14 residues.

Concerning this clonotype: Since a much larger clone is just one base distant, this may be a read error. The V gene is TRBV28, the J gene TRBJ2-7, with TRBD2 identical over 14 bases. CDR3 length: 18 amino acids. Germline assignment: CDR1 MDHEN and CDR2 SYDVKM. The CDR3 coding sequence is TGTGCCAGCAGTTCCCTCGGACTAGCGGGAGGATCCTCCTACGAGCTGTACTTC. Translating gives CASSSLGLAGGSSYELYF.

Of note for this clonotype: A read error may produce the germline difference seen at one junction end. The gene calls are TRBV4-1 and TRBJ2-7; D may match TRBD1 or TRBD2 (5 bases each). There are 15 residues in the CDR3. Germline CDR1 and CDR2: MGHRA and YSYEKL. DNA of the CDR3: TGCGCCAGCACCCAACCCGGGACGAATTCCTACGGGCAGTACTTC. Its protein is CASTQPGTNSYGQYF.

Note on this clonotype: At one end, the junction sequence differs from germline, possibly due to a read error. The chain joins TRBV6-2 or TRBV6-3 to TRBJ1-1; TRBD1 is a possible D gene (6 bases). The CDR3 runs 13 residues. Germline values: CDR1 MNHEY, CDR2 SVGEGT. This CDR3 reads CASRYSSDRTAFF. The CDR3 bases are TGTGCCAGCAGGTACTCGAGTGACAGGACCGCTTTCTTT.

As concerns this clonotype: A clone one base away is much larger, so this may be a read error. J is TRBJ2-7 and V is TRBV30, with D possibly being TRBD1 (6 bases). Trimming took 3 bases from V and 6 from J, leaving 18 bases between them. Germline CDR1 is GTSNPN and CDR2 is SVGIG (reference sequence). The CDR3 consists of 14 residues. CDR3 nucleotides: TGTGCCTGGAGGGAGGCAGGGGCTCGTCTCGAGCAGTACTTC. It specifies CAWREAGARLEQYF.

Concerning this clonotype itself: One end of the junction varies from germline; a read error may be responsible. The chain joins TRBV6-5 to TRBJ2-1; TRBD1 agrees at 7 bases. Germline lookup yields CDR1 MNHEY and CDR2 SVGAGI. This CDR3 has 14 amino acids. The CDR3 DNA sequence: TGTGCCAGCAGTTACGACAGGGCGGTCAATGAGCAACTCTTC. It translates to CASSYDRAVNEQLF.

With respect to this clonotype: This may stem from a read error, because a much larger clone lies one nucleotide away. V and J are TRBV4-1 and TRBJ2-2; D may be TRBD2 (5 bases). This CDR3 region has 13 residues. Germline lookup yields CDR1 MGHRA and CDR2 YSYEKL. CDR3 sequence (DNA): TGCGCCAGCAGCCAATTTAGTACCGGGGAGCTGCTTTTT. Encoded protein: CASSQFSTGELLF.

As DNA, the CDR3 is TGTGCCAGCAGCTTAGAAGCTAGCGGAAGGGATAAGCAGTTCTTC. Its translation is CASSLEASGRDKQFF. The rearrangement uses TRBV11-2 and TRBJ2-1, with 7 nucleotides matching TRBD2. This CDR3 is 15 amino acids long. V lost 0 bases, J lost 11 bases, and 10 bases stayed unmatched. Germline CDR1 and CDR2: SGHAT and FQNNGV.

This clonotype was observed a single time. Sequence at one end of the junction differs from germline and may be a read error. V gene TRBV29-1 combines with J gene TRBJ2-5; possible D gene TRBD1, 6 bases. CDR1 is SQVTM, CDR2 ANQGSEA, per germline. CDR3 size: 13 residues. This CDR3 is CSAEESKGETQYF. The CDR3 DNA sequence: TGCAGCGCCGAGGAGTCCAAGGGGGAGACCCAATACTTC.

A remark on this clonotype: One end of the junction varies from germline; a read error may be responsible. The chain recombines TRBV4-2 with TRBJ2-1; 7 nucleotides match TRBD1. The germline V gene has CDR1 LGHNA and CDR2 YNFKEQ. The CDR3 length is 15 residues. CDR3 bases: TGTGCCACCAGCCAAGACCGGGACAGATACAATGTGCAGTTCTTC. Its protein product is CATSQDRDRYNVQFF.

This clonotype was seen a few times. This may be a read error: a much more frequent sequence differs by one nucleotide. J is TRBJ2-4 and V is TRBV7-9, with D perhaps TRBD2 (6 bases). The CDR3 has 14 residues. Germline V gene lookup returns CDR1 SEHNR and CDR2 FQNEAQ (reference sequence). Trimming took off 7 bases at V and 9 bases at J, with 19 bases between the two ends. CDR3 residues: CASTGTPRRGIQYF. Here the CDR3 DNA reads TGTGCCAGCACCGGGACTCCGAGGCGTGGCATTCAGTACTTC. Variable domain in full (rest from reference TRBV7-9 and TRBJ2-4): DTGVSQNPRHKITKRGQNVTFRCDPISEHNRLYWYRQTLGQGPEFLTYFQNEAQLEKSRLLSDRFSAERPKGSFSTLEIQRTEQGDSAMYLCASTGTPRRGIQYFGAGTRLSVL.

As for this clonotype: The junction shows a germline mismatch at one end, possibly a read error. The gene calls are TRBV6-5 and TRBJ2-5; 7 bases are a match to TRBD2. Germline V gene lookup returns CDR1 MNHEY and CDR2 SVGAGI. The CDR3 is 15 amino acids. The chain's CDR3 is CAGSYTGGIQESQYF. The CDR3 DNA reads TGTGCTGGCAGTTACACCGGGGGGATTCAAGAGAGCCAGTACTTC.

The table lists this clonotype with many counts. The gene calls are TRBV4-1 and TRBJ2-2; D remains unclear. The CDR3 is 13 amino acids. From germline, CDR1 is MGHRA and CDR2 YSYEKL. V was cut by 2 bases and J by 5 bases, with 6 bases left in between. Written as DNA, the CDR3 is TGCGCCAGCAGCCAATTTAGTACCGGGGAGCTGTTTTTT. This translates into CASSQFSTGELFF.

In this sample, this clonotype turned up a few times. A single base separates this from a much larger clone, so it may be a read error. V is TRBV4-1 and J is TRBJ1-5, with D unresolved. The germline V gene encodes CDR1 MGHRA and CDR2 YSYEKL. The CDR3 runs to 13 residues. The CDR3 sequence: CASGQGFGQPQHF. Written as DNA, the CDR3 is TGCGCCAGCGGCCAAGGATTCGGACAGCCCCAGCATTTT.

Details on this clonotype: Germline is not matched at one junction end, which may reflect a read error. The chain is built from TRBV6-1 and TRBJ2-3; the D is unclear. This CDR3 is 14 amino acids long. CDR1 is MNHNS and CDR2 is SASEGT in the germline V gene. Here the CDR3 DNA reads TGTGCCAGCTTAAATCCGAGAGTAGGAGATACGCGGTATTTT. Protein sequence: CASLNPRVGDTRYF.

This sequence joins TRBV11-2 and TRBJ2-7, with a tentative D call TRBD2 (5 bases). Trimming removed 5 bases from V and 7 bases from J, with 27 bases in between. Germline values: CDR1 SGHAT, CDR2 FQNNGV. There are 17 residues in the CDR3. The CDR3, as DNA: TGTGCCAGCAGCCCCCGGACTTGTGAGAGGGCATTGTGGGAGCAGTACTTC. Residues: CASSPRTCERALWEQYF.

Of note for this clonotype: One junction end disagrees with the germline gene, perhaps due to a read error. This chain connects TRBV6-5 to TRBJ1-5; 7 nucleotides line up with TRBD1. The germline V gene has CDR1 MNHEY and CDR2 SVGAGI. This CDR3 has 15 residues. Written as DNA, the CDR3 is TGTGCCGGCAGCCCTACAGGGGCAGGAGGCCAACCCCAGCATTTT. It encodes CAGSPTGAGGQPQHF.

Points on this clonotype: The CDR3 end shows no conserved phenylalanine or tryptophan, and so a read error is likely. This chain links TRBV20-1 with TRBJ2-1; 7 bases line up with TRBD2. This CDR3 region has 16 residues. CDR1 and CDR2 (germline): DFQATT, SNEGSKA (reference sequence). The CDR3 bases are TGCAGTACTAGAAGTCCAGCGGGGTGGGGTCTAGGAGAGCAGTTCTTA. Protein product: CSTRSPAGWGLGEQFL.

To note about this clonotype: One end of the junction does not line up with germline, which may come from a read error. The CDR3 is CADSSGDSSEQSF. The DNA of the CDR3 is TGTGCCGACTCCTCGGGGGACTCCTCCGAGCAGTCCTTC. J is TRBJ2-7 and V is TRBV6-1; possible D gene TRBD2, 6 bases. This CDR3 contains 13 residues. Germline values: CDR1 MNHNS, CDR2 SASEGT.

Points on this clonotype: With a much larger clone just one base away, this may be a read error. The rearrangement joins TRBV28 to TRBJ2-5, with D possibly matching TRBD1 (5 bases). The V gene's germline CDR1 is MDHEN and CDR2 SYDVKM. The CDR3 covers 13 residues. The CDR3 DNA follows: TGTGCCAGCAGTTCAGGGAATGGAGAGATCCAGTACTTC. Its protein product is CASSSGNGEIQYF.

This chain connects TRBV29-1 to TRBJ2-1, with 10 nucleotides matching TRBD2. CDR1 SQVTM and CDR2 ANQGSEA come from the germline V gene. This CDR3 has 13 residues. CDR3 nucleotide sequence: TGCGGCGCCAGGAAGCGGGAGGGAAGTGAGCAGTTCTTC. It encodes CGARKREGSEQFF.

With respect to this clonotype: A read error may account for a junction end that differs from germline. The J gene is TRBJ2-7, the V gene TRBV12-3 or TRBV12-4, with unresolved D. This CDR3 is 12 amino acids long. CDR3 region: CASGRGSYERYF. In DNA, the CDR3 is TGTGCCAGCGGTCGTGGTTCCTACGAGCGGTACTTC.

This clonotype was detected a few times. The chain carries TRBV7-2 and TRBJ2-7; 7 positions agree with TRBD2. V was clipped by 2 bases and J by 1 base; unmatched bases: 5. Germline V CDR1 and CDR2: SGHTA, FQGNSA. The CDR3 is 15 amino acids. CDR3 nucleotide sequence: TGTGCCAGCAGCTTAAATCCTAGCGGTTCCTACGAGCAGTACTTC. It yields the protein CASSLNPSGSYEQYF.

The chain's CDR3 is CASSYSNSRLNHGYTF. In DNA form, the CDR3 reads TGTGCCAGCAGTTATTCGAATAGCAGGCTAAACCATGGCTACACCTTC. This sequence joins TRBV6-5 and TRBJ1-2; the D is unclear. The CDR3 sequence is 16 residues long. Deletions cut 3 bases from V and 6 bases from J, with 20 bases between. Germline CDR1 and CDR2: MNHEY and SVGAGI.